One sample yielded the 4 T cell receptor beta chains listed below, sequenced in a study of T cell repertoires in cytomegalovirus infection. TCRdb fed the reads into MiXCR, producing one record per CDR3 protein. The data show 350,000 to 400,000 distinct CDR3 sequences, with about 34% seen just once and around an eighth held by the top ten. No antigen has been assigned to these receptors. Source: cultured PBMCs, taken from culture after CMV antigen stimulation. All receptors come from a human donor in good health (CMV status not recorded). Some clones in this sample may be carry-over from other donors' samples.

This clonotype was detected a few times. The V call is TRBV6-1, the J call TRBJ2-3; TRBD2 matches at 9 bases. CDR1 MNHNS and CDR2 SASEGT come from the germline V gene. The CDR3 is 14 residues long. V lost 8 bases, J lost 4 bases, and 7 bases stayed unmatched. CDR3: CASSTGLAADTQYF. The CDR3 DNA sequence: TGTGCCAGCTCGACGGGACTAGCTGCAGATACGCAGTATTTT.

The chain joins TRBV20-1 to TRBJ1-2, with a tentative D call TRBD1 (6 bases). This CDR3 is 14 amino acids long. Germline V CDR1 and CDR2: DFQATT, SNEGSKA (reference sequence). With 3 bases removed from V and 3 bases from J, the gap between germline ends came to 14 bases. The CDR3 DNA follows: TGCAGTGCTAGGGGCAGGGGTATATACTATGGCTACACCTTC. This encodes CSARGRGIYYGYTF.

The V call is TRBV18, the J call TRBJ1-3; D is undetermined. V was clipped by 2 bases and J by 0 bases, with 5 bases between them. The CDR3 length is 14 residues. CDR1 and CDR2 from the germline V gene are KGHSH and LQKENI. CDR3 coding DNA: TGTGCCAGCTCACCAGGGATCTCTGGAAACACCATATATTTT. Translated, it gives CASSPGISGNTIYF. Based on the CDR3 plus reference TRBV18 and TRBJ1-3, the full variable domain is NAGVMQNPRHLVRRRGQEARLRCSPMKGHSHVYWYRQLPEEGLKFMVYLQKENIIDESGMPKERFSAEFPKEGPSILRIQQVVRGDSAAYFCASSPGISGNTIYFGEGSWLTVV.

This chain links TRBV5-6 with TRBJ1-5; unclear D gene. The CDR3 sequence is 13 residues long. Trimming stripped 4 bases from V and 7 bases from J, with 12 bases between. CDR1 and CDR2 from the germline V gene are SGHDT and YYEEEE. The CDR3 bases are TGTGCCAGCAGCAGACAAAGGGAGCAGCCCCAGCATTTT. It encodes CASSRQREQPQHF. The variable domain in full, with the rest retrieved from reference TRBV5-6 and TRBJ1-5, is DAGVTQSPTHLIKTRGQQVTLRCSPKSGHDTVSWYQQALGQGPQFIFQYYEEEERQRGNFPDRFSGHQFPNYSSELNVNALLLGDSALYLCASSRQREQPQHFGDGTRLSIL.